The 24 T cell receptor beta chains below come from one sample, sequenced in a study of blood T cell repertoires in COVID-19. Some clones are missing from TCRdb's copy, which holds only in-frame ones; the method was immunoSEQ multiplex PCR. The table has around 70,000 clones, just under 80% seen once. Sequenced: peripheral blood. These receptors originate from a human donor in a cohort sampled during active COVID-19.

The chain carries TRBV7-3 and TRBJ2-6; 9 nucleotides align to TRBD1. Germline loops: CDR1 SGHTA, CDR2 FQGTGA. The CDR3 runs to 17 residues. V lost 2 bases, J lost 1 base, and 3 bases stayed unmatched. CDR3 protein: CASSLGTGPSGANVLTF. In DNA, the CDR3 is TGTGCCAGCAGCTTAGGGACAGGGCCTTCTGGGGCCAACGTCCTGACTTTC.

In DNA form, the CDR3 reads TGTGCCAGCAGTTTAGGGAGGAGCTCCTACGAGCAGTACTTC. It encodes CASSLGRSSYEQYF. This rearrangement joins TRBV27 to TRBJ2-7, with D tentatively TRBD2 (6 bases). The CDR3 runs 14 residues. Trimming removed 2 bases from V and 0 bases from J, with 8 bases in between. The germline V gene encodes CDR1 MNHEY and CDR2 SMNVEV (reference sequence).

V gene TRBV6-5 combines with J gene TRBJ1-6; no clear D. This CDR3 has 15 residues. Trimming took 6 bases from V and 0 from J, leaving 9 bases between them. Germline V CDR1 and CDR2: MNHEY, SVGAGI. Written as DNA, the CDR3 is TGTGCCAGCAGAAGAGGGAGCTCCTATAATTCACCCCTCCACTTT. This translates into CASRRGSSYNSPLHF.

This chain links TRBV5-4 with TRBJ1-3; D remains ambiguous. Germline loops: CDR1 SGHNT, CDR2 YYREEE (reference sequence). The CDR3 extends over 16 amino acids. V lost 1 base to trimming and J lost 0 bases, with 11 bases between them. The CDR3 region has the DNA TGTGCCAGCAGCTTGATGGGCAGAGACTCTGGAAACACCATATATTTT. Translation: CASSLMGRDSGNTIYF.

The chain joins TRBV3-1 (or the pseudogene TRBV3-2) to TRBJ2-7; 7 nucleotides line up with TRBD2. The CDR3 extends over 13 amino acids. Germline V CDR1 and CDR2: LGHDT, YNNKEL (reference sequence). V shed 9 bases, J shed 4 bases, and the junction held 9 bases outside the gene matches. CDR3 sequence reads: CASSGGRTYEQYF. The DNA of the CDR3 is TGTGCCAGTTCAGGCGGGAGAACTTACGAGCAGTACTTC.

This chain joins TRBV24-1 and TRBJ1-5; D not resolved. Germline CDR1 is KGHDR and CDR2 is SFDVKD. The V and J ends lost 5 bases and 4 bases respectively, with 5 bases between them. The CDR3 length is 12 residues. CDR3 amino acids: CATSAQNQPQHF. The DNA for the CDR3 is TGTGCCACCAGTGCCCAGAATCAGCCCCAGCATTTT.

CDR3 DNA: TGTGCCACCAGCATCTACGCGGGGGCGCAGTATTTT. Its protein is CATSIYAGAQYF. The chain is built from TRBV15 and TRBJ2-3, with 7 nucleotides matching TRBD2. Germline CDR1 LNHNV, CDR2 YYDKDF (reference sequence). V was clipped by 4 bases and J by 10 bases; unmatched bases: 5. The length of the CDR3 is 12 residues.

This chain uses TRBV7-2 with TRBJ2-2; 11 nucleotides line up with TRBD1. This CDR3 contains 17 residues. Per the germline V gene, CDR1 is SGHTA and CDR2 is FQGNSA. With V trimmed by 0 bases and J by 5 bases, 5 bases remained unmatched. The CDR3, as DNA: TGTGCCAGCAGCTTAGCCGGACAGGGGGCGCGGACCGGGGAGCTGTTTTTT. Its translation is CASSLAGQGARTGELFF. The whole variable domain, remainder taken from reference TRBV7-2 and TRBJ2-2, is GAGVSQSPSNKVTEKGKDVELRCDPISGHTALYWYRQSLGQGLEFLIYFQGNSAPDKSGLPSDRFSAERTGGSVSTLTIQRTQQEDSAVYLCASSLAGQGARTGELFFGEGSRLTVL.

The chain employs TRBV7-2 and TRBJ1-3, with TRBD1 identical over 7 bases. The J segment lost 0 bases and the V segment lost 1 base, leaving 0 bases of the junction unmatched. The CDR3 is 15 amino acids. Germline CDR1 is SGHTA and CDR2 is FQGNSA. The CDR3 DNA reads as TGTGCCAGCAGCTTAGGACAGGGCTCTGGAAACACCATATATTTT. Translating it yields CASSLGQGSGNTIYF.

The V and J genes are TRBV28 and TRBJ2-5; D is unresolved. The germline V gene encodes CDR1 MDHEN and CDR2 SYDVKM. V was shortened by 3 bases and J by 7 bases, with 6 bases between the two germline ends. The CDR3 length is 11 residues. CDR3 residues: CASSFPGTQYF. The CDR3, as DNA: TGTGCCAGCAGTTTCCCCGGGACCCAGTACTTC.

This chain links TRBV30 with TRBJ1-2; TRBD1 matches 8 bases. The V and J ends lost 4 bases and 4 bases, in that order; junction bases with no gene match: 5. CDR1 GTSNPN and CDR2 SVGIG come from the germline V gene (reference sequence). The CDR3 extends over 13 amino acids. The chain's CDR3 is CAWIKQGVYGYTF. CDR3 in DNA: TGTGCCTGGATCAAACAGGGGGTCTATGGCTACACCTTC.

This chain connects TRBV6-5 to TRBJ1-5; D might be TRBD1 (6 bases). Deletions cut 7 bases from V and 1 base from J, with 11 bases between. The CDR3 consists of 14 residues. The germline gives CDR1 MNHEY, CDR2 SVGAGI. The CDR3 loop is CASIPGASNQPQHF. The DNA for the CDR3 is TGTGCCAGCATTCCAGGGGCAAGCAATCAGCCCCAGCATTTT.

The chain has TRBV6-2 or TRBV6-3 and TRBJ2-3; possible D gene TRBD2, 5 bases. Germline V gene lookup returns CDR1 MNHEY and CDR2 SVGEGT. The CDR3 spans 16 residues. V was pared by 0 bases and J by 2 bases, with 12 bases between. As DNA, the CDR3 is TGTGCCAGCAGTTACTCTACGGGGAGCTTCACAGATACGCAGTATTTT. This translates into CASSYSTGSFTDTQYF.

V gene TRBV6-2 or TRBV6-3 combines with J gene TRBJ1-1; D is undetermined. The CDR3 is 13 residues long. V shed 0 bases and J shed 3 bases, with 5 bases lying between them. From germline, CDR1 is MNHEY and CDR2 SVGEGT. CDR3 nucleotide sequence: TGTGCCAGCAGTTACTCCTCCTACACTGAAGCTTTCTTT. Residues: CASSYSSYTEAFF.

This clone was picked up one time. The chain is built from TRBV5-8 and TRBJ1-6; D is unresolved. Germline V CDR1 and CDR2: SGHTS, YDEGEE. This CDR3 spans 17 amino acids. With 0 bases removed from V and 6 bases from J, the gap between germline ends came to 16 bases. The CDR3 here is CASSLAVGGRGNSPLHF. The CDR3 DNA follows: TGTGCCAGCAGCTTGGCCGTAGGAGGGCGCGGTAATTCACCCCTCCACTTT. The whole variable domain, filled in from reference TRBV5-8 and TRBJ1-6, reads EAGVTQSPTHLIKTRGQQATLRCSPISGHTSVYWYQQALGLGLQFLLWYDEGEERNRGNFPPRFSGRQFPNYSSELNVNALELEDSALYLCASSLAVGGRGNSPLHFGNGTRLTVT.

The chain recombines TRBV30 with TRBJ1-5; possible D gene TRBD1, 5 bases. The CDR3 spans 12 residues. Trimming stripped 3 bases from V and 5 bases from J, with 8 bases between. Germline lookup yields CDR1 GTSNPN and CDR2 SVGIG (reference sequence). The CDR3 sequence is CAWRQADQPQHF. The CDR3 DNA is TGTGCCTGGAGACAGGCCGATCAGCCCCAGCATTTT.

This clone was seen a single time. CDR3 nucleotides: TGTGCCTGGACCAGGCAGGACAATCAGCCCCAGCATTTT. It translates to CAWTRQDNQPQHF. This chain links TRBV30 with TRBJ1-5; D gene unclear. This CDR3 is built from 13 residues. V gave up 4 bases and J gave up 3 bases, with 10 bases separating them. The germline gives CDR1 GTSNPN, CDR2 SVGIG (reference sequence). The variable domain in full, with the rest retrieved from reference TRBV30 and TRBJ1-5, is SQTIHQWPATLVQPVGSPLSLECTVEGTSNPNLYWYRQAAGRGLQLLFYSVGIGQISSEVPQNLSASRPQDRQFILSSKKLLLSDSGFYLCAWTRQDNQPQHFGDGTRLSIL.

The J gene is TRBJ2-2, the V gene TRBV27; 15 bases match TRBD2. Germline V gene lookup returns CDR1 MNHEY and CDR2 SMNVEV (reference sequence). V lost 8 bases and J lost 6; bases outside the gene matches: 10. This CDR3 is 17 amino acids long. The CDR3 DNA follows: TGTGCCAGCCGGACTAGCGGGAGGGCCCTCAATCCCGGGGAGCTGTTTTTT. This codes for CASRTSGRALNPGELFF.

For the CDR3, the DNA is TGTGCCAGCAGCCGCCCAGTGGATACGCAGTATTTT. This translates into CASSRPVDTQYF. This chain uses TRBV5-6 with TRBJ2-3, with D unclear. CDR1 and CDR2 from the germline V gene are SGHDT and YYEEEE. V lost 4 bases and J 6 bases, leaving 9 bases between the germline ends. The CDR3 runs to 12 residues.

A single count supports this clone. Other DNA sequences in the sample encode the same CDR3. Here the CDR3 reads CASSLTGNTEAFF. The DNA of the CDR3 is TGTGCCAGCAGTCTGACAGGGAACACTGAAGCTTTCTTT. V and J are TRBV12-3 or TRBV12-4 and TRBJ1-1; perhaps TRBD1 as D (6 bases). The length of the CDR3 is 13 residues. Trimming took off 5 bases at V and 1 base at J, with 8 bases between the two ends.

The rearrangement links TRBV10-3 to TRBJ2-7; 7 nucleotides align to TRBD1. CDR1 and CDR2 from the germline V gene are ENHRY and SYGVKD. CDR3 length: 13 amino acids. Trimming removed 4 bases from V and 1 base from J; junction bases left unmatched: 1. CDR3 bases: TGTGCCATCAGTGCAGGGGGATCCTACGAGCAGTACTTC. Translation gives CAISAGGSYEQYF.

CDR3 in amino acids: CASSWSGTGDNQPQHF. For the CDR3, the DNA is TGTGCCAGCAGTTGGTCCGGGACAGGGGACAATCAGCCCCAGCATTTT. This sequence joins TRBV6-2 or TRBV6-3 and TRBJ1-5; 10 bases match TRBD1. The junction had 6 bases not matched to a gene; V was cut back by 4 bases and J by 3 bases. Germline lookup yields CDR1 MNHEY and CDR2 SVGEGT. CDR3 length: 16 amino acids.

The V gene is TRBV5-6, the J gene TRBJ1-2, with TRBD1 as a possible D gene (5 bases). The CDR3 has 12 residues. CDR1 is SGHDT, CDR2 YYEEEE, per germline. V gave up 1 base and J gave up 6 bases, with 7 bases separating them. The CDR3 here is CASSLIGDGYTF. The DNA for the CDR3 is TGTGCCAGCAGCTTGATAGGGGATGGCTACACCTTC. Together with reference TRBV5-6 and TRBJ1-2, the CDR3 gives the full variable domain: DAGVTQSPTHLIKTRGQQVTLRCSPKSGHDTVSWYQQALGQGPQFIFQYYEEEERQRGNFPDRFSGHQFPNYSSELNVNALLLGDSALYLCASSLIGDGYTFGSGTRLTVV.

This clone has only one observation. J is TRBJ1-6 and V is TRBV4-1, with 7 bases lining up with TRBD1. CDR1 is MGHRA and CDR2 is YSYEKL in the germline V gene. The CDR3 contains 17 residues. Trimming took 4 bases from V and 0 from J; bases not matched to a gene: 6. CDR3 sequence: CASSLMDRSSYNSPLHF. CDR3 in DNA: TGCGCCAGCAGCCTCATGGACAGGAGCTCCTATAATTCACCCCTCCACTTT.